This is a list of T cell receptor beta chains from one sample in a study of cytomegalovirus exposure and HLA in healthy donors. TCRdb's copy holds only in-frame clones and misses some; the assay was immunoSEQ multiplex PCR. The data hold approximately 120,000 clones, with roughly 80% observed a single time. Sequencing was performed on PBMCs. The receptor set was obtained from a man between 18 and 29 years old in good health and CMV-seropositive. CDR3s include the opening cysteine and the closing phenylalanine or tryptophan. D genes are given only for firm matches. The listing skips clone size in some rows; elsewhere it reads once, few, many or a size class.

D gene	V gene	J gene	clone size	CDR3 protein	CDR3 DNA
TRBD2	TRBV29-1	TRBJ2-5	NA	CSVTTSLPGLAGGRRETQYF	TGCAGCGTCACAACGAGCCTCCCGGGACTAGCGGGGGGTAGGCGTGAGACCCAGTACTTC
TRBD1	TRBV5-8	TRBJ2-2	NA	CASRTGQLNTGELFF	TGTGCCAGCAGGACGGGACAGCTGAACACCGGGGAGCTGTTTTTT
TRBD1	TRBV30	TRBJ2-7	NA	CAGPGQGNYEQYF	TGTGCAGGGCCGGGACAGGGAAACTACGAGCAGTACTTC
TRBD1	TRBV9	TRBJ1-2	NA	CASSVGGQGKGYTF	TGTGCCAGCAGCGTAGGGGGACAGGGTAAAGGCTACACCTTC
NA	TRBV5-1	TRBJ2-2	few	CASSPDGVRGLDGELFF	TGCGCCAGCAGCCCGGATGGGGTTAGGGGATTGGACGGGGAGCTGTTTTTT
NA	TRBV10-2	TRBJ1-3	NA	CASSEGGISGNTIYF	TGCGCCAGCAGTGAGGGCGGGATCTCTGGAAACACCATATATTTT
NA	TRBV5-6	TRBJ1-2	NA	CASSLALYGYTF	TGTGCCAGCAGCTTGGCCCTCTATGGCTACACCTTC
NA	TRBV5-6	TRBJ2-2	NA	CASSLTGRVTGELFF	TGTGCCAGCAGCTTGACAGGGCGGGTCACCGGGGAGCTGTTTTTT
TRBD1	TRBV5-1	TRBJ1-2	NA	CASSPYQQGAGYTF	TGCGCCAGCAGCCCATACCAACAGGGGGCTGGCTACACCTTC
NA	TRBV7-9	TRBJ1-2	NA	CASSLDGGNGYTF	TGTGCCAGCAGCTTAGACGGGGGTAATGGCTACACCTTC